A selection of T cell receptor beta chains follows, all from one sample in a study of blood T cells in healthy people across ages. TCRdb itself ran the 5' RACE reads through MiXCR, one entry per CDR3 protein. The sample lists hundreds of thousands of distinct CDR3 sequences; under 25% were seen once. Sequencing was done on a sample of blood. The receptors derive from an older man in good health. The CDR3 runs from the conserved cysteine through the conserved F or W. Fields, in order: V gene, clone size, J gene, D gene, CDR3 protein, CDR3 DNA. The D gene is left open where the match is weak. Clone size appears in some rows only: once, few, many, or a class for an expanded clone.

TRBV29-1,NA,TRBJ2-1,TRBD1,CSVVGQGNYNEQFF,TGCAGCGTCGTGGGACAGGGGAACTACAATGAGCAGTTCTTC
TRBV20-1,once,TRBJ1-1,NA,CSARDLGGEVRNTEAFF,TGCAGTGCTAGAGATCTCGGCGGGGAGGTAAGGAACACTGAAGCTTTCTTT
TRBV5-1,few,TRBJ2-3,TRBD1,CASSLEGAADTQYF,TGCGCCAGCAGCTTGGAGGGGGCAGCAGATACGCAGTATTTT
TRBV10-3,NA,TRBJ2-2,NA,CAISESGTVNTGELFF,TGTGCCATCAGTGAGTCCGGGACGGTGAACACCGGGGAGCTGTTTTTT
TRBV30,NA,TRBJ1-4,NA,CAWSVATTNEKLFF,TGTGCCTGGAGTGTAGCTACAACTAATGAAAAACTGTTTTTT
TRBV7-3,NA,TRBJ2-3,TRBD2,CASSLTEGLAGRNTDTQYF,TGTGCCAGCAGCTTAACTGAGGGACTAGCGGGTCGTAATACAGATACGCAGTATTTT
TRBV12-5,NA,TRBJ2-7,NA,CASALEEGQHYEQYF,TGTGCTAGTGCTCTCGAGGAGGGGCAGCACTACGAGCAGTACTTC
TRBV9,few,TRBJ2-7,NA,CASSVDQDASYEQYF,TGTGCCAGCAGCGTAGATCAGGACGCTTCCTACGAGCAGTACTTC
TRBV6-2/TRBV6-3,NA,TRBJ1-1,NA,CASRGRGGMNTEAFF,TGTGCCAGCAGAGGAAGAGGAGGGATGAACACTGAAGCTTTCTTT
TRBV20-1,NA,TRBJ1-4,NA,CSARRGGVANEKLFF,TGCAGTGCTAGGAGGGGAGGTGTGGCTAATGAAAAACTGTTTTTT
TRBV20-1,NA,TRBJ1-3,TRBD1,CSARDATGGNGNTIYF,TGCAGTGCTAGAGATGCGACAGGGGGCAATGGAAACACCATATATTTT
TRBV30,NA,TRBJ1-4,TRBD1,CAWNPGQGGLFF,TGTGCCTGGAATCCCGGACAGGGCGGACTGTTTTTT
TRBV7-9,few,TRBJ2-3,NA,CASSDSDTDTQYF,TGTGCCAGCAGCGATAGCGACACAGATACGCAGTATTTT
TRBV7-9,NA,TRBJ2-6,NA,CASSLSGTLSSGANVLTF,TGTGCCAGCAGCTTATCCGGGACGCTGAGCTCTGGGGCCAACGTCCTGACTTTC
TRBV12-3/TRBV12-4,NA,TRBJ1-1,NA,CASSPGKADEAFF,TGTGCCAGCAGTCCTGGGAAGGCCGACGAAGCTTTCTTT
TRBV12-3/TRBV12-4,NA,TRBJ2-3,TRBD2,CASSLGTSGTSQYF,TGTGCCAGCAGCCTAGGGACTAGCGGGACTTCGCAGTATTTT
TRBV15,few,TRBJ2-1,TRBD2,CATSSGLADDNEQFF,TGTGCCACCAGCAGCGGACTAGCGGATGACAATGAGCAGTTCTTC
TRBV18,many,TRBJ2-5,TRBD1,CASATDREKTQYF,TGTGCCAGCGCGACCGACAGGGAGAAGACCCAGTACTTC
TRBV6-2/TRBV6-3,NA,TRBJ2-1,NA,CASSDRSRSSYNEQFF,TGTGCCAGCAGTGACCGAAGCAGGAGCTCCTACAATGAGCAGTTCTTC
TRBV7-2,few,TRBJ2-5,TRBD2,CASSLAKTSGRETQYF,TGTGCCAGCAGCTTAGCGAAGACTAGCGGGAGGGAGACCCAGTACTTC
TRBV28,NA,TRBJ2-5,NA,CASSFGRGRETQYF,TGTGCCAGCAGTTTTGGTCGGGGGAGGGAGACCCAGTACTTC
TRBV12-3/TRBV12-4,once,TRBJ2-4,NA,CASSLAGVTKNIQYF,TGTGCCAGCAGTTTAGCTGGGGTCACCAAAAACATTCAGTACTTC